This T cell receptor (beta chain) is drawn from a study of cytomegalovirus exposure and HLA in healthy donors. 13 Jbeta primers and 60 Vbeta primers were used for the PCR. Clones were read by immunoSEQ multiplex PCR, and TCRdb kept only the in-frame ones, dropping some. Of some 120,000 clones listed, around 80% were seen once; the top ten hold roughly 9.3%. From germline, CDR1 is SGHRS and CDR2 YFSETQ. The CDR3 is 14 amino acids. V dropped 2 bases and J dropped 3; count of bases not matched to a gene: 2. Study-wide findings and caveats: Fewer N-insertions (relative to the approximately 700-donor mean) were reportedly seen in an Asian-associated ancestry cluster in a later analysis.

Regarding this clone: As yet, its antigen is unknown.

The sequenced sample consisted of PBMCs. The clonotype originates from a woman aged 45 to 65 in good health and CMV-seropositive. The V call is TRBV5-1, the J call TRBJ1-1; 9 bases are shared with TRBD1. CDR3 in DNA: TGCGCCAGCAGCTTACGACAGGGGGACACTGAAGCTTTCTTT. Residues: CASSLRQGDTEAFF.